This TCR beta chain emerged from a study of cytomegalovirus exposure and HLA in healthy donors (dated by TCRdb to the late 2010s). Background on the whole study: According to a later analysis, the approximately 120 validation repertoires were produced on the same platform as the approximately 610 repertoires of the first cohort. In addition to the first cohort of approximately 650 subjects, a separate validation cohort of 120 different subjects was used. The study combined high-throughput TCR immunosequencing, statistical association of individual TCRs with disease status, and machine learning to predict cytomegalovirus infection status. The aim of the study was to test whether cataloging public T cell receptors could identify signatures of past pathogen exposure.

The donors were included in the validation cohort of around 120 subjects, a group kept apart from the approximately 650-subject first cohort. CDR1 SQVTM and CDR2 ANQGSEA are derived from the germline V gene. V drops 4 bases and J drops 4 bases, leaving 13 bases in between. There are 13 amino acids in the CDR3, from cysteine to phenylalanine inclusive. Only CDR3 DNA remains: 39 bases, in frame from the first base. To note about this clone: It lacks a known antigen. Within one base of it there is no much larger clone, and no base qualities were kept.

The method behind the library was the immunoSEQ multiplex PCR assay. Under the source paper's analysis protocol: A statistical classification framework was built to diagnose cytomegalovirus status from the catalog of TCR beta chain sequences. In its TCRdb copy, this immuneACCESS table keeps in-frame sequences only and misses some clones. Where compared with another copy, unresolved V genes explain less than half of these, and the others have no known cause. V and J calls and clone size come straight from that table; D and trimming were deduced from the DNA. The sample includes some 190,000 clones, with 86% observed a single time. The ten biggest clones cover approximately 7% of the sample. Here is what the overall study found, with its caveats: While some public TCRs were present in many individuals, most TCR sequences turned up only very rarely across donors. A later analysis had no HLA typing for the validation cohort, so co-occurrence there was scored across all 110 or so repertoires. In both the original and validation cohorts, the classifier was reported to diagnose cytomegalovirus status with high specificity and sensitivity. The study gave a list of 150 to 200 TCR beta chains associated with cytomegalovirus. In vitro tests confirmed that a few of the cytomegalovirus-associated TCR beta chains recognize cytomegalovirus antigens. Of the cluster scores, about 94% were above 0 in a later analysis, which found that TCRs clustered in the first cohort also tended to co-occur in the 130 or so validation repertoires. According to the authors, the approach could potentially be generalized to other disease states and immunological phenotypes.

The receptor was isolated from a man under 40 in good health and CMV-seropositive. The chain links TRBV29-1 with TRBJ1-2, and the D gene may be TRBD1, 5 bases matching. The specimen was PBMCs. The nucleotide sequence is given as TGCAGCGTTGGGCGGCACGGGGCCTATGGCTACACCTTC. Its product reads: CSVGRHGAYGYTF.